This is a list of T cell receptor beta chains from one sample in a study of identical twins' blood T cells. TCRdb itself ran the 5' RACE reads through MiXCR, one entry per CDR3 protein. The sample records 400,000 or so distinct CDR3 sequences, around 30% being singletons. Specimen: PBMCs. These receptor sequences come from a woman aged 18-49 years in good health. Each CDR3 is given with its conserved first and last residue. The order of the fields is CDR3 length, clone size, D gene, V gene, J gene, CDR3 protein, CDR3 DNA. The D gene is left open where the match is weak. Clone size is given for some rows only: seen once, a few or many times, or a class if the clone is expanded.

>14|.|.|TRBV2|TRBJ2-2
CASIEGRIRGELFF
TGTGCCAGCATTGAGGGGCGAATTAGAGGGGAGCTGTTTTTT
>11|.|TRBD1|TRBV29-1|TRBJ1-2
CSVPTGNGYTF
TGCAGCGTCCCGACAGGGAATGGCTACACCTTC
>14|few|.|TRBV7-8|TRBJ2-1
CASSLDPGPYEQFF
TGTGCCAGCAGCTTAGACCCGGGGCCTTATGAGCAGTTCTTC
>16|.|TRBD1|TRBV30|TRBJ1-5
CAWTPRLEGARQPQHF
TGTGCCTGGACCCCCAGATTGGAGGGGGCACGGCAGCCCCAGCATTTT
>14|few|.|TRBV19|TRBJ1-1
CASSEWREGTEAFF
TGTGCCAGTAGTGAATGGAGGGAGGGAACTGAAGCTTTCTTT
>14|.|.|TRBV5-6|TRBJ2-2
CASSFNRVTGELFF
TGTGCCAGCAGCTTTAACAGGGTTACGGGGGAGCTGTTTTTT
>15|many|.|TRBV20-1|TRBJ2-3
CSASRTPTGADTQYF
TGCAGTGCTAGTCGGACCCCCACTGGTGCAGATACGCAGTATTTT
>13|many|.|TRBV7-9|TRBJ1-4
CASAPGAGEKLFF
TGTGCCAGCGCCCCAGGGGCCGGTGAAAAACTGTTTTTT
>13|once|.|TRBV20-1|TRBJ1-1
CSASPTGRTEAFF
TGCAGTGCTAGTCCGACAGGCCGCACTGAAGCTTTCTTT
>15|.|.|TRBV7-9|TRBJ1-2
CASSTWDTPSYGYTF
TGTGCCAGCAGCACGTGGGACACTCCTAGCTATGGCTACACCTTC
>13|.|.|TRBV5-1|TRBJ2-2
CASSSTYTGELFF
TGCGCCAGCAGTTCCACCTACACCGGGGAGCTGTTTTTT
>14|.|.|TRBV2|TRBJ1-6
CASRDRYDNSPLHF
TGTGCCAGCAGGGACAGATACGATAATTCACCCCTCCACTTT
>14|.|.|TRBV20-1|TRBJ1-4
CSASRYSVEEKLFF
TGCAGTGCTAGCCGGTATTCGGTAGAAGAAAAACTGTTTTTT
>12|.|.|TRBV12-3/TRBV12-4|TRBJ1-5
CASTYGGQPQHF
TGTGCCAGTACCTACGGGGGCCAGCCCCAGCATTTT
>15|few|.|TRBV20-1|TRBJ1-3
CSARDRQGPGNTIYF
TGCAGTGCTAGAGATCGGCAGGGGCCGGGGAACACCATATATTTT
>19|.|TRBD2|TRBV7-9|TRBJ2-7
CASRLVKLAGARTIYEQYF
TGTGCCAGCAGGCTGGTAAAACTAGCGGGAGCACGGACGATCTACGAGCAGTACTTC
>14|many|.|TRBV19|TRBJ2-7
CASTAGSSSYEQYF
TGTGCCAGTACCGCCGGGAGCAGCTCCTACGAGCAGTACTTC
>14|many|.|TRBV29-1|TRBJ1-2
CSVVDEGLGYGYTF
TGCAGCGTTGTCGACGAGGGGCTCGGCTATGGCTACACCTTC
>14|few|TRBD2|TRBV24-1|TRBJ2-3
CATSDPGRTDTQYF
TGTGCCACCAGTGATCCCGGGAGGACAGATACGCAGTATTTT
>14|.|TRBD1|TRBV5-1|TRBJ1-4
CASVWGQAEEKLFF
TGCGCCAGCGTTTGGGGACAGGCGGAGGAAAAACTGTTTTTT
>17|.|TRBD2|TRBV4-3|TRBJ2-7
CASSQDGTSGKSYEQYF
TGCGCCAGCAGCCAAGATGGGACTAGCGGTAAATCCTACGAGCAGTACTTC
>15|.|.|TRBV18|TRBJ1-1
CASSPSTSMNTEAFF
TGTGCCAGCTCACCGTCGACGTCCATGAACACTGAAGCTTTCTTT
>16|few|.|TRBV18|TRBJ1-4
CASSPQGMTTNEKLFF
TGTGCCAGCTCACCACAGGGGATGACGACTAATGAAAAACTGTTTTTT
>16|.|TRBD1|TRBV7-8|TRBJ1-3
CASSSSRTGPGNTIYF
TGTGCCAGCAGCTCATCTCGGACAGGGCCTGGAAACACCATATATTTT
>15|.|TRBD2|TRBV7-9|TRBJ2-1
CASRTSGREYNEQFF
TGTGCCAGCAGGACTAGCGGGAGAGAATACAATGAGCAGTTCTTC
>14|.|.|TRBV6-2/TRBV6-3|TRBJ1-5
CASSSRISAQPQHF
TGTGCCAGCAGTTCGCGGATCTCTGCTCAGCCCCAGCATTTT
>17|.|.|TRBV11-3|TRBJ1-2
CASSLGSTEGNFYGYTF
TGTGCCAGCAGCTTAGGTTCGACAGAGGGGAATTTCTATGGCTACACCTTC
>14|few|.|TRBV20-1|TRBJ1-2
CSARRDYRDYGYTF
TGCAGTGCTAGGCGTGATTACCGGGACTATGGCTACACCTTC
>15|.|.|TRBV6-5|TRBJ1-2
CASSYEVRANYGYTF
TGTGCCAGCAGTTATGAGGTCCGAGCTAACTATGGCTACACCTTC
>15|.|.|TRBV5-1|TRBJ2-2
CASSLRTLDIGELFF
TGCGCCAGCAGCTTGCGGACCCTAGACATCGGGGAGCTGTTTTTT
>17|.|.|TRBV13|TRBJ2-1
CASSLDLRRGLYNEQFF
TGTGCCAGCAGCTTAGATTTGAGGCGGGGCCTTTACAATGAGCAGTTCTTC
>14|many|TRBD1|TRBV10-3|TRBJ2-2
CAISLGQGTGELFF
TGTGCCATCAGCCTGGGACAGGGAACCGGGGAGCTGTTTTTT
>13|.|.|TRBV11-1|TRBJ1-2
CASSRDMNYGYTF
TGTGCCAGCAGCCGGGACATGAACTATGGCTACACCTTC